This T cell receptor beta chain was obtained from a study of cytomegalovirus exposure and HLA in healthy donors. On the study more broadly: Genetic ancestry analysis placed over 65% of the 398 donors that were genotyped in the Caucasian-associated cluster.

Study observations and caveats: According to a later analysis, most TCR beta chains associated with CMV appeared HLA-restricted.

The CDR3 sequence is 11 residues long. CDR1 and CDR2 from the germline V gene are DFQATT and SNEGSKA (reference sequence). V was shortened by 3 bases and J by 8 bases, with 7 bases between the two germline ends. 13 Jbeta primers and 60 Vbeta primers were used for the PCR. Clones were read by immunoSEQ multiplex PCR, and TCRdb kept only the in-frame ones, dropping some. This repertoire includes about 40,000 clones. Concerning this clone itself: Its antigen is unknown.

The J gene is TRBJ1-4, the V gene TRBV20-1, with D possibly TRBD1 on 5 matching bases. What was sequenced was PBMCs. This clonotype originated in a human donor in good health. CDR3 DNA: TGCAGTGCTAGCCACAGGGAAAAACTGTTTTTT. Translated: CSASHREKLFF.